This T cell receptor beta chain was identified during a study of shared clonotypes between healthy human individuals. Study-wide background: Those who served as donors were a couple of women and a few men between the ages of 18 and 49.

Naive CD8 cells comprised CD45RO-negative, CCR7-positively selected cells, excluding terminally differentiated effector memory CD45RA+ cells. An assay was performed, and its level was deep. Data came from immunoSEQ multiplex PCR; TCRdb stores just in-frame clones and leaves some out. Seen here are about 580,000 clones, about 98% observed once, and the top ten hold 0.25% to 0.35%. V was pared by 2 bases and J by 9 bases, with 9 bases of the junction left unmatched. The CDR3 totals 15 residues. Germline V lookup: CDR1 MNHNS, CDR2 SASEGT. The sequencing sample was made of naive CD8+ T cells sorted from blood. The receptor comes from a man younger than 40 in good health. The J gene is TRBJ1-5, the V gene TRBV6-1; 8 nucleotides line up with TRBD1. CDR3 in amino acids: CASSETPAGGPPQHF. The DNA for the CDR3 is TGTGCCAGCAGTGAAACCCCGGCAGGGGGCCCGCCCCAGCATTTT.